This TCR beta chain comes out of a study of shared clonotypes between healthy human individuals. General study points: Generally, naive subsets came out with larger estimated richness than memory subsets.

The assay was immunoSEQ multiplex PCR, and TCRdb's table has in-frame clones only and misses some. This table has hundreds of thousands of clones, 85% to 95% appearing once. The count of this clone is one. Its antigen is not identified. Terminally differentiated effector memory CD45RA+ cells were excluded from the naive CD8 cells, which were CD45RO-negative and positively selected for CCR7. Germline-derived CDR1 and CDR2 are SQVTM and ANQGSEA. The CDR3 contains 13 residues. V was pared by 2 bases and J by 5 bases, with 12 bases between. The rearrangement uses TRBV29-1 and TRBJ1-2, with D possibly matching TRBD1 (5 bases). Sequences were obtained from naive CD8+ T cells sorted from blood. The TCR sequence derives from a man aged 25 to 45 in good health. DNA of the CDR3: TGCAGCGTTGAAATGGGGACTGGGTATGGCTACACCTTC. It specifies CSVEMGTGYGYTF. The full variable domain, completed using reference TRBV29-1 and TRBJ1-2, is SAVISQKPSRDICQRGTSLTIQCQVDSQVTMMFWYRQQPGQSLTLIATANQGSEATYESGFVIDKFPISRPNLTFSTLTVSNMSPEDSSIYLCSVEMGTGYGYTFGSGTRLTVV.